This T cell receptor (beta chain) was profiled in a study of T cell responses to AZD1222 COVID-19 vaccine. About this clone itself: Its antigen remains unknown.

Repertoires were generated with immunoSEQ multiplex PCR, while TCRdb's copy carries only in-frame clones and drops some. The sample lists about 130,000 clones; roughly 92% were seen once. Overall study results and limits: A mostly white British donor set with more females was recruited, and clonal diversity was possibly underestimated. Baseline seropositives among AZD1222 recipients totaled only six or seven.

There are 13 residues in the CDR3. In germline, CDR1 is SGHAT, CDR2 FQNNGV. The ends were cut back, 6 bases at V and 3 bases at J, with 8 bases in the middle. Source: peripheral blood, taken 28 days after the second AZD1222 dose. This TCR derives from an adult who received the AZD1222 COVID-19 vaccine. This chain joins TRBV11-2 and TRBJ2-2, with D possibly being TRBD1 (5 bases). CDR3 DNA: TGTGCCAGCAGGGACAAGCACACCGGGGAGCTGTTTTTT. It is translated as CASRDKHTGELFF.